This T cell receptor beta chain was sequenced during a study of regulatory T cells in long-lasting Graves disease. Germline loops: CDR1 SGDLS, CDR2 YYNGEE. The V end lost 0 bases, the J end lost 3 bases, and 10 bases lay between the germline ends. The CDR3 is 14 amino acids. Notes on this clonotype: Its cognate antigen is unknown.

Findings of the study overall: Persistent Graves' patients showed a TCR diversity that was lower than that of newly diagnosed ones.

Time point in this sample: newly diagnosed GD, antithyroid drugs for less than 3 months. Construction of the TCR library relied on RNA isolated from PBMCs. Arm-PCR of CDR3 regions and iRepertoire HTBI primers were the basis on which TCR beta libraries were built. MiXCR was run by TCRdb on the multiplex PCR reads, yielding one entry per CDR3 protein. The sample has about 420,000 distinct CDR3 sequences; over 15% are singletons. This sample was shared with a second study, whose subject was T cells in Graves' hyperthyroidism and ophthalmopathy.

This receptor was obtained from a woman aged 18 to 35 with Graves disease. The rearrangement links TRBV9 to TRBJ2-7, with a tentative D call TRBD2 (6 bases). The source material was peripheral blood mononuclear cells (PBMCs), sampled at new diagnosis, from a patient treated with antithyroid drugs. CDR3 residues: CASSVAASDYEQYF. As DNA, the CDR3 is TGTGCCAGCAGCGTAGCGGCTAGCGACTACGAGCAGTACTTC.